The 4 T cell receptor beta chains below come from one sample, sequenced in a study of shared clonotypes between healthy human individuals. Libraries were prepared by immunoSEQ multiplex PCR; TCRdb keeps only in-frame clonotypes and omits some of them. The data show nearly 500,000 clones, 76% seen once. Sequenced input: PBMCs. The receptors derive from a woman aged 40 to 49 in good health. Some clones in this sample may be carry-over from other donors' samples.

J is TRBJ2-7 and V is TRBV7-2, with 10 nucleotides matching TRBD2. After removal of 5 bases from V and 4 bases from J, the junction contained 8 bases not matched to a gene. The CDR3 covers 15 residues. From germline, CDR1 is SGHTA and CDR2 FQGNSA. The CDR3 sequence is CASSAAGTSAYEQYF. The CDR3, as DNA: TGTGCCAGCAGCGCGGCCGGGACTAGCGCGTACGAGCAGTACTTC.

This clone was recorded a few times. CDR3 DNA: TGCGCCAGCAGCCAAGTATTCGGAGGGGGCACAGATACGCAGTATTTT. It translates to CASSQVFGGGTDTQYF. V and J are TRBV4-3 and TRBJ2-3, with a possible D match to TRBD2 (6 bases). CDR1 and CDR2 from the germline V gene are LGHNA and YSLEER. CDR3 size: 16 residues. Trimming pared 1 base from V and 1 base from J, leaving 12 bases between.

The sample holds one count of this clone. The chain has TRBV28 and TRBJ2-2; no reliable D call. Germline V gene sequence: CDR1 MDHEN, CDR2 SYDVKM. This CDR3 has 16 residues. V dropped 4 bases and J dropped 7 bases, with 19 bases sitting between them. The CDR3 DNA follows: TGTGCCAGCAGTTCCGCTGTCCTTCTAGGCATCGGGGAGCTGTTTTTT. Translated, it gives CASSSAVLLGIGELFF. Full variable domain (missing parts from reference TRBV28 and TRBJ2-2): DVKVTQSSRYLVKRTGEKVFLECVQDMDHENMFWYRQDPGLGLRLIYFSYDVKMKEKGDIPEGYSVSREKKERFSLILESASTNQTSMYLCASSSAVLLGIGELFFGEGSRLTVL.

V and J are TRBV6-5 and TRBJ2-7; D tentatively fits TRBD1 or TRBD2 (5 bases each). The CDR3 length is 14 residues. Germline assignment: CDR1 MNHEY and CDR2 SVGAGI. The V and J ends lost 5 bases and 1 base respectively, with 12 bases between them. As DNA, the CDR3 is TGTGCCAGCAGTGGCCCGGGACGATCCTACGAGCAGTACTTC. This encodes CASSGPGRSYEQYF.